The T cell receptor beta chain described here comes from a study of PD-L1 blockade in urothelial cancer. Study as a whole: Male sex and bladder-origin urothelial cancer characterized about 90% of the roughly 30 patients. The study recovered a median of about 140,000 T cells per blood sample.

Patients' urothelial carcinoma was locally advanced or metastatic. Some clones are missing from TCRdb's copy, which holds only in-frame ones; the method was immunoSEQ multiplex PCR. This sample has about 30,000 clones; around 87% occur once, and the top ten carry approximately 4%. Germline CDR1 reads MNHEY; CDR2 reads SMNVEV (reference sequence). The CDR3 is 14 residues long. Trimming left V 3 bases short and J 4 bases short, with 10 bases between. The origin of this receptor is a man over 45 with urothelial cancer. This rearrangement joins TRBV27 to TRBJ1-3; D gene unclear. The sample consisted of PBMCs, taken around atezolizumab (anti-PD-L1) treatment. The CDR3 region has the DNA TGTGCCAGCAGTTTTGGAGGTTACGGAAACACCATATATTTT. Its translation: CASSFGGYGNTIYF.